Here is one TCR beta chain with its context. TCRdb's table, derived via immunoSEQ multiplex PCR, lists solely in-frame clones and lacks some. The sample includes a few hundred thousand clones, 90% of them seen just once. The sample is drawn from a study of Ad26.COV2.S vaccination and SARS-CoV-2 variants. Study at large: Trial arm assignment for the donor was COV1001 Ad26.COV2.S.

Treatment indicated: roughly 19 received Ad26.COV2.S at low or high dose, single or two shots; about 5 received placebo; per-sample allocation not given. Material that was analyzed had been drawn on day 63 after the first vaccine or placebo injection. Participants' vaccine, an Ad26 vector, delivered Wuhan-strain SARS-CoV-2 spike. Germline loops: CDR1 LNHDA, CDR2 SQIVND (reference sequence). This CDR3 spans 13 amino acids. V was cut by 2 bases and J by 2 bases, with 6 bases left in between. This rearrangement joins TRBV19 to TRBJ2-5; no firm D call. The TCR originated in a person aged 18-60 years who received the Ad26.COV2.S COVID-19 vaccine or a placebo. Specimen: peripheral blood, collected in a trial of Ad26.COV2.S vaccine versus placebo. The CDR3 loop is CASSINPQETQYF. In nucleotides, the CDR3 is TGTGCCAGTAGTATAAATCCTCAAGAGACCCAGTACTTC.